One and the same sample provided the 3 T cell receptor beta chains below, sequenced in a study of T cells in Graves' hyperthyroidism and ophthalmopathy. Template material for amplifying TCR beta CDR3 regions consisted of RNA transcripts. When the TCR CDR3 underwent first-round RT-PCR, the HTBI primer set was used. MiXCR was run by TCRdb on the multiplex PCR reads, yielding one entry per CDR3 protein. The table shows 750,000 to 950,000 distinct CDR3 sequences, with roughly 40% occurring only once. Specimen: blood. These TCRs come from a man aged 18 to 29 with Graves' hyperthyroidism.

The rearrangement links TRBV9 to TRBJ1-4; no definite D call. Germline V gives CDR1 SGDLS, CDR2 YYNGEE. Deletions cut 0 bases from V and 8 bases from J, with 11 bases between. This CDR3 region has 14 residues. The CDR3 bases are TGTGCCAGCAGCGTAGACGGGAGAAGCGAAAAACTGTTTTTT. Amino acid sequence: CASSVDGRSEKLFF.

The V gene is TRBV24-1, the J gene TRBJ2-7; D call uncertain. Trimming left V 11 bases short and J 6 bases short, with 13 bases between. The CDR3 covers 11 residues. The germline gives CDR1 KGHDR, CDR2 SFDVKD. DNA for the CDR3: TGTGCCAGCAGCCAATCTTCCGAGCAGTACTTC. This codes for CASSQSSEQYF.

The rearrangement links TRBV4-1 to TRBJ2-7; 8 nucleotides line up with TRBD1. This CDR3 has 14 residues. Germline CDR1 MGHRA, CDR2 YSYEKL. V was pared by 0 bases and J by 4 bases, with 2 bases of the junction left unmatched. CDR3 nucleotide sequence: TGCGCCAGCAGCCAAGAGGACAGGGAATACGAGCAGTACTTC. Translated, it gives CASSQEDREYEQYF.